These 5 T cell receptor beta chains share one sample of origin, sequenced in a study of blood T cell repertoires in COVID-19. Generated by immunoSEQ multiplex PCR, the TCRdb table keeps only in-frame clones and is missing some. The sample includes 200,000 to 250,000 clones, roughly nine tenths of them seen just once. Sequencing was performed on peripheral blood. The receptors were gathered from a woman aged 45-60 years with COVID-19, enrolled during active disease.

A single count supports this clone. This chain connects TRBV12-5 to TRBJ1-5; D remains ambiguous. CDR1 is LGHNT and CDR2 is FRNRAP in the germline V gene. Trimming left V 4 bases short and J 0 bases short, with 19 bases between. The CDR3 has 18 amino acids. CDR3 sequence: CASGSIDSPGVSNQPQHF. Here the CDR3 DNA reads TGTGCTAGTGGTTCCATAGACTCCCCCGGGGTTAGCAATCAGCCCCAGCATTTT.

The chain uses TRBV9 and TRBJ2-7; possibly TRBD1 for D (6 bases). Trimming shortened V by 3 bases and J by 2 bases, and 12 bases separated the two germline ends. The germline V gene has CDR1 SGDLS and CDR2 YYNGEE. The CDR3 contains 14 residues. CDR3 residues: CASSAYRDTYEQYF. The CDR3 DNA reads TGTGCCAGCAGCGCCTACAGGGATACCTACGAGCAGTACTTC.

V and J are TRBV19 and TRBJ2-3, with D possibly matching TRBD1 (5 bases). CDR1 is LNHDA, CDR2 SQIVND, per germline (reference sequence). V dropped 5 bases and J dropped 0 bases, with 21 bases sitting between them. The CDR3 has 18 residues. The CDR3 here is CASSPRPAGWKSTDTQYF. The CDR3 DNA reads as TGTGCCAGTAGTCCACGCCCCGCAGGGTGGAAGAGCACAGATACGCAGTATTTT.

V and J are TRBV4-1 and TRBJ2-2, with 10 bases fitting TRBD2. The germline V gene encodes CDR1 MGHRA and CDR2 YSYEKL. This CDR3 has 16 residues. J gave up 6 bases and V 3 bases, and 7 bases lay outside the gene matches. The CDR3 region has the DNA TGCGCCAGCAGCCAGAAAGCGGGGGGGCCTCCCGGGGAGCTGTTTTTT. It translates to CASSQKAGGPPGELFF.

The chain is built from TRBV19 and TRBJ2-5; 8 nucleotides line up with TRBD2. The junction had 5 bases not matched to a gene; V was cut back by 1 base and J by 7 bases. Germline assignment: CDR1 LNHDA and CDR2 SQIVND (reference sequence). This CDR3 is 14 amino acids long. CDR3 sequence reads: CASSIGAGGATQYF. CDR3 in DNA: TGTGCCAGTAGTATAGGCGCGGGGGGAGCGACCCAGTACTTC.